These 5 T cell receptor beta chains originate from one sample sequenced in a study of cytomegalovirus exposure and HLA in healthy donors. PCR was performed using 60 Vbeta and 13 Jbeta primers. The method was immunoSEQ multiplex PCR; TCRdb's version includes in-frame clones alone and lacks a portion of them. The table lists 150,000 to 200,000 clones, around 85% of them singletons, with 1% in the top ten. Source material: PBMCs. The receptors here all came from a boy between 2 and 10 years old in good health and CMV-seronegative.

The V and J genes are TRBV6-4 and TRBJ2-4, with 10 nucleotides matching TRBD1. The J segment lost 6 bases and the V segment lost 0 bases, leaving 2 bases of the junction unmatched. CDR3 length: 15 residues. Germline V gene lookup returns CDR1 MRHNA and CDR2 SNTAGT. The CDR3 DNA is TGTGCCAGCAGTGACTCGACAGGGGGCGCAAACATTCAGTACTTC. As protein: CASSDSTGGANIQYF.

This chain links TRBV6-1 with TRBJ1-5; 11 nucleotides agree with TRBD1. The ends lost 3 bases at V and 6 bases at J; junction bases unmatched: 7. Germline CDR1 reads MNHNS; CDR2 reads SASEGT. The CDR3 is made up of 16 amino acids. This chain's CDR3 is CASSEWGQGVSQPQHF. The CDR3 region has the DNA TGTGCCAGCAGTGAGTGGGGACAGGGGGTCTCTCAGCCCCAGCATTTT.

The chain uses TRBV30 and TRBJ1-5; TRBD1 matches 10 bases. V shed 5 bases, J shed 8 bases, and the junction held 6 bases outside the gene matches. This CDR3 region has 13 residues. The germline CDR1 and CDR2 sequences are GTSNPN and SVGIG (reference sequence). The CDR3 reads CAWGDRGREPQHF. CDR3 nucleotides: TGTGCCTGGGGCGACAGGGGGCGGGAGCCCCAGCATTTT.

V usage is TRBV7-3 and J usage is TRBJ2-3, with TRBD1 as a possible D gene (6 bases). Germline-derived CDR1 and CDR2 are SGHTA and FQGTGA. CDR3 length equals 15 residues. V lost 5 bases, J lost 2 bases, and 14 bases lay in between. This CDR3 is CASSAPQGTTDTQYF. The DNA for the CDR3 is TGTGCCAGCAGCGCTCCTCAGGGGACCACAGATACGCAGTATTTT.

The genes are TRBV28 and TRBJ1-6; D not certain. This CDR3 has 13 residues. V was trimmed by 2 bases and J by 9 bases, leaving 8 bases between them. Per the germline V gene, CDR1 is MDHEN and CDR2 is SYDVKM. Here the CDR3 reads CASSLVGVSPLHF. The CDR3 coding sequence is TGTGCCAGCAGTTTAGTCGGGGTTTCACCCCTCCACTTT.